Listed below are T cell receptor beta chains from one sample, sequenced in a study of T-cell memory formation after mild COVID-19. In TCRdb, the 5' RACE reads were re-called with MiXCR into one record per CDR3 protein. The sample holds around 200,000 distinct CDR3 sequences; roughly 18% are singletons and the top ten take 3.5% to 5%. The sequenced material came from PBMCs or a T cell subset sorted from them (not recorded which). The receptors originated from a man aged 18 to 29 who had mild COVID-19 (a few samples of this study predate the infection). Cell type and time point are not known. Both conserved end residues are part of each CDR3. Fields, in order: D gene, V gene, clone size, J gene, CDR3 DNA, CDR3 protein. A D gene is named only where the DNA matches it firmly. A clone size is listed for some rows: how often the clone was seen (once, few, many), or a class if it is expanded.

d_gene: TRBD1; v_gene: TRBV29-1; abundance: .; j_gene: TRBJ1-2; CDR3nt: TGCAGCGCATCACCTGGACAGGGTGTTAATGGCTACACCTTC; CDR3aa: CSASPGQGVNGYTF
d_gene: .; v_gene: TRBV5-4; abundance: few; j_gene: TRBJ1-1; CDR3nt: TGTGCCAGCAGCTTCGATAGAACCGAAGCTTTCTTT; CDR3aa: CASSFDRTEAFF
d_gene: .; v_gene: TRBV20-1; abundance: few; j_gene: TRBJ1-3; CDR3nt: TGCAGTGCTAACCGACCAGGGGCGGAAAACACCATATATTTT; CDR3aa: CSANRPGAENTIYF
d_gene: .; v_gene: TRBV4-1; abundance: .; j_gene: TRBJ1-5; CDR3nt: TGCGCCAGCAGCCAAGTTGGAGGGGGAAGGAGCAATCAGCCCCAGCATTTT; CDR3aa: CASSQVGGGRSNQPQHF
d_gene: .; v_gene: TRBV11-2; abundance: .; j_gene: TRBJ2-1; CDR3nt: TGTGCCAGCAGCTTAGTGCTGGAGCAGTTCTTC; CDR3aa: CASSLVLEQFF
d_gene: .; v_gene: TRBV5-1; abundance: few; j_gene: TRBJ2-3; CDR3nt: TGCGCCAGCAGCTTGGCCTCAGCCACAGATACGCAGTATTTT; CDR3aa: CASSLASATDTQYF
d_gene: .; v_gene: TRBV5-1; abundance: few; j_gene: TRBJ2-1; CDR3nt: TGCGCCAGCAGCTTGTCACAGGGCTCTAATGAGCAGTTCTTC; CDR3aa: CASSLSQGSNEQFF
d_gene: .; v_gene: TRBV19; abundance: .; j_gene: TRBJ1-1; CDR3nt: TGTGCCAGTATTAGCACCGAGACGAACACTGAAGCTTTCTTT; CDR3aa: CASISTETNTEAFF
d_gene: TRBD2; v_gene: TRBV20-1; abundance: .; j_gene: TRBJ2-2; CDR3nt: TGCAGTGCTACAACCGGGACTAGCTATACCGGGGAGCTGTTTTTT; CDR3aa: CSATTGTSYTGELFF
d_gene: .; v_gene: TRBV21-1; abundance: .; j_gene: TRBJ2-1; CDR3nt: TGTGCCAGCAGCATGGGTAAAAATGAGCAGTTCTTC; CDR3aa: CASSMGKNEQFF
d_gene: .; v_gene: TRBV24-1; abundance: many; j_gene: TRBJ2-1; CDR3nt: TGTGCCAGCGGTTCGGGATACAATGAGCAGTTCTTC; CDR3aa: CASGSGYNEQFF
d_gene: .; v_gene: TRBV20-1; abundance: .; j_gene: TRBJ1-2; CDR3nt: TGCAGTGCTAGTTCTGGGGGTCGGTACACCTTC; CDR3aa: CSASSGGRYTF
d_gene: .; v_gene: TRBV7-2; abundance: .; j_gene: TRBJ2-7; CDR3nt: TGTGCCAGCAGCCGCAAGGGCCCGCCCGTCGAGCAGTACTTC; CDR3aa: CASSRKGPPVEQYF
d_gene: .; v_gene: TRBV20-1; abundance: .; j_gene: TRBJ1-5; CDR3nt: TGCAGTGCTCCCCGCGGACACTCAGATAATCAGCCCCAGCATTTT; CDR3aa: CSAPRGHSDNQPQHF
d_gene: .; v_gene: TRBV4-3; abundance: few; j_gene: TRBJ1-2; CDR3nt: TGCGCCAGCAGCCAAGAGCCGTTCATCTATGGCTACACCTTC; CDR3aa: CASSQEPFIYGYTF
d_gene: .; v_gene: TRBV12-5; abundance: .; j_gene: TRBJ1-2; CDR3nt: TGTGCTAGTGGTTTGCCCCGGGGAGAGGGGCCTAACTATGGCTACACCTTC; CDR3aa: CASGLPRGEGPNYGYTF
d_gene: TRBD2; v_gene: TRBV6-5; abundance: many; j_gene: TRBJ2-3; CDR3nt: TGTGCCAGCAGTTACTCGCGGCGACTAGCGGGGCGCACAGATACGCAGTATTTT; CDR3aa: CASSYSRRLAGRTDTQYF
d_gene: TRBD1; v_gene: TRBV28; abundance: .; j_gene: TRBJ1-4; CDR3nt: TGTGCCAGCACCTCCCCGGGACAGCATACAACTAATGAAAAACTGTTTTTT; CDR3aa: CASTSPGQHTTNEKLFF
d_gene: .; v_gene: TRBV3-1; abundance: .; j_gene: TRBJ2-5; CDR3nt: TGTGCCAGCAGCCAAGTCAGGGGACCTCAAGAGACCCAGTACTTC; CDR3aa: CASSQVRGPQETQYF
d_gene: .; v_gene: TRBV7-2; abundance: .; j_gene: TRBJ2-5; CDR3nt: TGTGCCAGCAGCAGACAGATGGAGACCCAGTACTTC; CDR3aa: CASSRQMETQYF
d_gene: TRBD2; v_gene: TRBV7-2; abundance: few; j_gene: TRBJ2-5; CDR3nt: TGTGCCAGCAGCGGGGGACTAGCGGGGGGGCGTTCCCAGTACTTC; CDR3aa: CASSGGLAGGRSQYF
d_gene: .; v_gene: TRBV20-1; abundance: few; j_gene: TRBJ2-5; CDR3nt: TGCAGTGCTGGTGGTTCCTACCAAGAGACCCAGTACTTC; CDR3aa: CSAGGSYQETQYF
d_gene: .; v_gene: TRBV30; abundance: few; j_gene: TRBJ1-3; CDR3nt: TGTGCCTGGAGTGCCTCGAGGGACACCCTGAGCAACACCATATATTTT; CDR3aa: CAWSASRDTLSNTIYF
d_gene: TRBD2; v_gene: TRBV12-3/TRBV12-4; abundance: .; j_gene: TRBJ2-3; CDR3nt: TGTGCCAGCAGGCCTGGGACTAGCGGGGTACAGGGGACGCAGTATTTT; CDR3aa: CASRPGTSGVQGTQYF
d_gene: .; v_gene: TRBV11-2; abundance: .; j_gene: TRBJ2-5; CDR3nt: TGTGCCAGCAGCTTAGTCGGGGGCCTGGGAGAGACCCAGTACTTC; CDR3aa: CASSLVGGLGETQYF
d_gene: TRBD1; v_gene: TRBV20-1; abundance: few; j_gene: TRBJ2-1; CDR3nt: TGCAGTGCTCGAACTCCCGGGACAGGGAGCTCCTACAATGAGCAGTTCTTC; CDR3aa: CSARTPGTGSSYNEQFF
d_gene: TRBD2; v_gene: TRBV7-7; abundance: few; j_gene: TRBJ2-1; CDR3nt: TGTGCCAGCAGCCCACTTGGCGGGGGAACCTACAATGAGCAGTTCTTC; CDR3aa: CASSPLGGGTYNEQFF
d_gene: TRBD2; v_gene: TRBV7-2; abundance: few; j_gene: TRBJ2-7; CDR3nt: TGTGCCAGCAGCTCCGGACTAGCGGCCCAAGGGGGATACGAGCAGTACTTC; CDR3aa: CASSSGLAAQGGYEQYF
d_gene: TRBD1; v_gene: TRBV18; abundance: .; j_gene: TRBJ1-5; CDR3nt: TGTGCCAGCTCACCTAGTGGTACAGGGGGTTCCCAGCCCCAGCATTTT; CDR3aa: CASSPSGTGGSQPQHF
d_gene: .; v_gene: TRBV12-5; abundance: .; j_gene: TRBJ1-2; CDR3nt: TGTGCTAGTGGTTTGCTTGACTATGGCTACACCTTC; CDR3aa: CASGLLDYGYTF
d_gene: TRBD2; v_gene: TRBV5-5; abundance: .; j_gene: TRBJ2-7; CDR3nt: TGTGCCACCCGCATCCAAGCGGGGGCTTATGAGCAGTACTTC; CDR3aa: CATRIQAGAYEQYF
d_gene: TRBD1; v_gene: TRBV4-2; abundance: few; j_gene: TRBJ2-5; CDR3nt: TGTGCCAGCAGCCAAGTAACGGGACAGGGGATTTCGGAGACCCAGTACTTC; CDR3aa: CASSQVTGQGISETQYF
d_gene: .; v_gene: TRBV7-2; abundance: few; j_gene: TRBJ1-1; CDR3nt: TGTGCCAGCAGCTTATTCTCGGGGGGCGCGACTGAAGCTTTCTTT; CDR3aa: CASSLFSGGATEAFF
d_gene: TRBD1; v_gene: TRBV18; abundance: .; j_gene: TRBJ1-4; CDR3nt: TGTGCCAGCTCACCAATGGACAGGGGAACCGAAAAACTGTTTTTT; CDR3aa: CASSPMDRGTEKLFF
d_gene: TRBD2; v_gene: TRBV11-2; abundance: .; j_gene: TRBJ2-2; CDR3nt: TGTGCCAGCAGCTTATTAGCGGGCCCAAACACCGGGGAGCTGTTTTTT; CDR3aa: CASSLLAGPNTGELFF
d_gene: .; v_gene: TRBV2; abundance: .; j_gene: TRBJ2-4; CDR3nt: TGTGCCAGCAGTGAAGCGCTAAGGATCCGAGTCTTAGCCAAAAACATTCAGTACTTC; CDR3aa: CASSEALRIRVLAKNIQYF
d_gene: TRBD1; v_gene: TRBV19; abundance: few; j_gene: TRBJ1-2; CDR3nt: TGTGCCAGTAGTATAGTTCAGGGGGACTATGGCTACACCTTC; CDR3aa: CASSIVQGDYGYTF
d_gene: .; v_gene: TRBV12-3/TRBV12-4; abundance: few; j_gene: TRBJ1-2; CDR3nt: TGTGCCAGCAGTTTTATAGGGGCCAACTATGGCTACACCTTC; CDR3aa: CASSFIGANYGYTF
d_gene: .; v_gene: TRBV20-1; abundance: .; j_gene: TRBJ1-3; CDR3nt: TGCAGTGCTAACCCGGACGGGATACCTGGAAACACCATATATTTT; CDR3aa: CSANPDGIPGNTIYF
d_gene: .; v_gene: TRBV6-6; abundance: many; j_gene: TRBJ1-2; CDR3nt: TGTGCCAGCAGTGACGATACGTATGGCTACACCTTC; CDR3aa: CASSDDTYGYTF
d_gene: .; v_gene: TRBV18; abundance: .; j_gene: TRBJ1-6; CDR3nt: TGTGCCAGCTCCGAACTCGCACGGGGGCGCAATTCACCCCTCCACTTT; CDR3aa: CASSELARGRNSPLHF
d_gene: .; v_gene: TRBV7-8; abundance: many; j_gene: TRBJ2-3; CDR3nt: TGTGCCAGCAGCCGTGGAGATACGCAGTATTTT; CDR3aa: CASSRGDTQYF
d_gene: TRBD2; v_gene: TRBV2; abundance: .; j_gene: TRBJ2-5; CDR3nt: TGTGCCGGTGGACTAGCGGGGGGAGGGACCCAGTACTTC; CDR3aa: CAGGLAGGGTQYF
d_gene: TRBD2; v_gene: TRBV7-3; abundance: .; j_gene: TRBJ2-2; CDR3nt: TGTGCCAGCAGCCTGATGACTAGCGGGAACACCGGGGAGCTGTTTTTT; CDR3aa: CASSLMTSGNTGELFF
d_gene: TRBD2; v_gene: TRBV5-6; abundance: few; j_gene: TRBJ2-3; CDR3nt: TGTGCCAGCAGCTCGTGGTCCCGGCGGGGGGGACTGTATACGCAGTATTTT; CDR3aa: CASSSWSRRGGLYTQYF
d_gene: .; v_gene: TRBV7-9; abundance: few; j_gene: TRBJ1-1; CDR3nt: TGTGCCAGCAGCCCCCGGGAGTCCACTGAAGCTTTCTTT; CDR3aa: CASSPRESTEAFF
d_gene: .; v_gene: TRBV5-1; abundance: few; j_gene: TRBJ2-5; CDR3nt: TGCGCCAGCAGCTTTACAGACTCTTCTTTAGAGACCCAGTACTTC; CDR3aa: CASSFTDSSLETQYF
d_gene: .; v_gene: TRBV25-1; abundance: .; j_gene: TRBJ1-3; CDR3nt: TGTGCCAGCAGTTCAGACCGGGACGGTGGAAACACCATATATTTT; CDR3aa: CASSSDRDGGNTIYF
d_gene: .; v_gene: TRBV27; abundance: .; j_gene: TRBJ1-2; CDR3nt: TGTGCCAGCAGCCCAGTCGGCTACACCTTC; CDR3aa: CASSPVGYTF
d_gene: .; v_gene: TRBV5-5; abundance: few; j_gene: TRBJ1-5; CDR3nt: TGTGCCAGCAGCTCACCTGGGACCAATCAGCCCCAGCATTTT; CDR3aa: CASSSPGTNQPQHF
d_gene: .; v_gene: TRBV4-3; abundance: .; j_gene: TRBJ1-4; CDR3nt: TGCGCCAGCAGCCAAGTTCAGGGCCACGAAAAACTGTTTTTT; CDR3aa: CASSQVQGHEKLFF
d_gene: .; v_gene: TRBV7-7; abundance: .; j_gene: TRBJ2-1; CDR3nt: TGTGCTAGCAGCCTAGGTCATGGTATCCATGAGCAGTTCTTC; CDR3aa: CASSLGHGIHEQFF
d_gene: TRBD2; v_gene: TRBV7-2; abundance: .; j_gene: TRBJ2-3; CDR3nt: TGTGCCAGCAGCTTAGCTTTGTTTAGCGGGGGTGTCCCAGATACGCAGTATTTT; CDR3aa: CASSLALFSGGVPDTQYF
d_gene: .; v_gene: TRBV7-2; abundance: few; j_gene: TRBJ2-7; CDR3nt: TGTGCCAGCAGCTTAGCCCGGCTCTACGAGCAGTACTTC; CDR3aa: CASSLARLYEQYF
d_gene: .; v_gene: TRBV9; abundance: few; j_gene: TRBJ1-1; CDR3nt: TGTGCCAGCAGCGTAGTAGACTCCTACACTGAAGCTTTCTTT; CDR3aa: CASSVVDSYTEAFF
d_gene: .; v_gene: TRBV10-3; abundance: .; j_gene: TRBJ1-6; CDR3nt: TGTGCCAGCGCGCCGGCTCCTAATTCACCCCTCCACTTT; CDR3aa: CASAPAPNSPLHF
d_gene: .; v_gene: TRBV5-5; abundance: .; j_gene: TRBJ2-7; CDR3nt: TGTGCCAGCTTGGCTGTGCCCAGAAGGGATCAGTACTTC; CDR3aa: CASLAVPRRDQYF
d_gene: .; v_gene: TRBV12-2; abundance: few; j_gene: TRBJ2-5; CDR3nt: TGTGCAAGTCGCTTAGCGATGGGGACTAGCGGGGGCCTAGGTTTGGAGACCCAGTACTTC; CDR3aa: CASRLAMGTSGGLGLETQYF
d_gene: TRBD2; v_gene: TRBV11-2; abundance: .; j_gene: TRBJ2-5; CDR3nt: TGTGCCAGCAGCTTCGGGGGGGTAAAGACCCAGTACTTC; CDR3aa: CASSFGGVKTQYF
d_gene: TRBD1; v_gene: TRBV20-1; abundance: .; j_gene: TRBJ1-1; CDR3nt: TGCAGTGCTTCCGGTACCCCGGGACAGGGAGGCACTGAAGCTTTCTTT; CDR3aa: CSASGTPGQGGTEAFF